Presented here are 4 T cell receptor beta chains from one specimen sequenced in a study of blood T cells in healthy people across ages. Sample-barcoded 5' priming and a J-beta primer mix drove a second PCR of about 6 to 11 cycles. TCRdb recomputed calls from the 5' RACE reads with MiXCR, one row per CDR3 protein. The sample yields around 1,000,000 distinct CDR3 sequences, 30% to 40% seen once. Specimen: blood. The receptors derive from a young man in good health.

J is TRBJ2-1 and V is TRBV6-4, with 9 bases identical to TRBD1. Germline V lookup: CDR1 MRHNA, CDR2 SNTAGT. J lost 6 bases, V lost 7 bases, and 7 bases had no gene match. This CDR3 contains 14 residues. CDR3 region: CASKGQGVTNEQFF. DNA of the CDR3: TGTGCCAGCAAGGGACAGGGTGTCACCAATGAGCAGTTCTTC.

This clonotype has just one count. This chain connects TRBV20-1 to TRBJ1-1, with 7 bases that match TRBD1. The CDR3 runs 15 residues. V dropped 3 bases and J dropped 8; count of bases not matched to a gene: 15. Germline CDR1 DFQATT, CDR2 SNEGSKA (reference sequence). The CDR3 nucleotides are TGCAGTGCTAGTCCCCCGGAGGGGGCGCAAACGGAAGCTTTCTTT. Residues: CSASPPEGAQTEAFF.

Comment on this clonotype: An end of the junction differs from the germline gene, which may be a read error. The J gene is TRBJ1-2, the V gene TRBV7-9, with TRBD1 matching 8 bases. This CDR3 is 15 amino acids long. Germline CDR1 and CDR2: SEHNR and FQNEAQ (reference sequence). The CDR3 protein is CASSSVTGENCGYTF. CDR3 sequence (DNA): TGTGCCAGCAGCTCAGTGACAGGGGAGAACTGTGGCTACACCTTC.

Worth noting for this clonotype: The junction shows a germline mismatch at one end, possibly a read error. This sequence joins TRBV27 and TRBJ2-7, with TRBD1 as a possible D gene (8 bases). The CDR3 has 14 amino acids. Germline values: CDR1 MNHEY, CDR2 SMNVEV (reference sequence). This CDR3 reads CVSSLQGGAYEQYF. As DNA, the CDR3 is TGTGTCAGCAGTTTACAGGGGGGGGCCTACGAGCAGTACTTC.